This T cell receptor beta chain was retrieved from a study of radiation and T cells in renal cell carcinoma. As to time point: baseline pretreatment blood. Treatment defined: 15 Gy SBRT to primary tumor, nephrectomy 4 weeks later. The patient's renal cell carcinoma had clear cell pathology. Some clones are missing from TCRdb's copy, which holds only in-frame ones; the method was immunoSEQ multiplex PCR. This sample has about 130,000 clones, with nearly 90% found just once. Trimming removed 3 bases from V and 8 bases from J; junction bases left unmatched: 10. The CDR3 has 14 amino acids. Looked up from germline, CDR1 is SGHRS and CDR2 is YFSETQ.

This sequence originates from a woman in her fifties or sixties with renal cell carcinoma. Sample: blood, taken from a patient whose treatment included radiotherapy and nephrectomy. This chain links TRBV5-1 with TRBJ1-2, with TRBD1 identical over 7 bases. CDR3 protein: CASSSRQGRRGYTF. The CDR3 DNA reads TGCGCCAGCAGCTCACGACAGGGAAGGCGCGGCTACACCTTC.